The rows below give T cell receptor beta chains drawn from one sample of a study of blood T cell repertoires in COVID-19. Clones were sequenced by immunoSEQ multiplex PCR, and TCRdb holds only the in-frame ones, with some missing. The table records approximately 290,000 clones, 80% to 85% of them present only once. What was sequenced was peripheral blood. The receptors were gathered from a person aged 65-85 years with COVID-19, enrolled during active disease. The conserved cysteine and the conserved F or W are not part of the CDR3 here. The D gene is left open where the match is weak.

d_gene	v_gene	j_gene	CDR3aa
TRBD2	TRBV5-1	TRBJ2-3	ASSLAGASGPTDTQY
TRBD1	TRBV5-4	TRBJ2-7	ASSRTGGSRYEQY
TRBD1	TRBV11-1	TRBJ1-1	ASSRRQGRNTEAF
-	TRBV7-8	TRBJ2-3	ASSRAVRGSPGRTDTQY
-	TRBV7-2	TRBJ2-1	ASEGDMGAEQF
-	TRBV28	TRBJ1-5	ASRPQGFGNQPQH
-	TRBV13	TRBJ2-1	ASSLDRLVPPWHNEQF
TRBD1	TRBV5-1	TRBJ2-2	ASTQGTGVTGELF
TRBD1	TRBV19	TRBJ1-5	ASSIKQGDQPQH
-	TRBV9	TRBJ2-7	ASSFTIQGGEQY
TRBD2	TRBV7-9	TRBJ2-7	ASSLFSGREYEQY
TRBD2	TRBV7-3	TRBJ2-3	ASSPREGRTDTQY
-	TRBV27	TRBJ1-4	ASTLLGGANEKLF
-	TRBV28	TRBJ1-5	ASSPLAVGVKPQH
-	TRBV5-6	TRBJ1-5	ASSWGYGSGQPQH
TRBD1	TRBV28	TRBJ1-4	ASSFDRARTNEKLF
-	TRBV14	TRBJ1-1	ASSQLRGEAF
TRBD1	TRBV5-1	TRBJ2-3	ASSIQGAADTQY
-	TRBV6-5	TRBJ1-1	ASSYLGESEAF
TRBD2	TRBV19	TRBJ2-5	ASSIETAGGRETQY
TRBD2	TRBV5-5	TRBJ2-7	ASSHTSGVGEQY
TRBD1	TRBV7-9	TRBJ1-6	ASSFGAGGLGSPLH
TRBD1	TRBV24-1	TRBJ2-5	ATSVGGQGAGETQY
-	TRBV11-2	TRBJ2-7	ASRAAYEQY
TRBD2	TRBV11-2	TRBJ2-1	ASSPGLAGVEQF
-	TRBV6-2/TRBV6-3	TRBJ1-5	ASSYIGRGNQPQH
TRBD1	TRBV27	TRBJ1-2	ASSLEYRDRTAGYT
-	TRBV12-3/TRBV12-4	TRBJ1-3	ASSPQGNTIY
-	TRBV5-6	TRBJ1-5	ASSPQGYQPQH
-	TRBV19	TRBJ1-1	ASSLGTMNTEAF
-	TRBV27	TRBJ2-3	ASSSRDTQY
TRBD2	TRBV7-6	TRBJ2-5	ASSLGLAGEYQETQY
TRBD1	TRBV7-9	TRBJ2-1	ASSQGTGRGNEQF
-	TRBV4-3	TRBJ1-2	ASSQEREPAYGYT
-	TRBV19	TRBJ1-2	ASSATVARGGFSHGYT
TRBD2	TRBV14	TRBJ2-3	ASSQRTSVLTDTQY
-	TRBV27	TRBJ1-2	ASSLLRGGDYYGYT
-	TRBV18	TRBJ1-1	ASSLQAGAEAF
-	TRBV15	TRBJ2-7	ATSRDLGPYEQY
-	TRBV6-5	TRBJ1-6	ASSYRSNSPLH
TRBD1	TRBV11-2	TRBJ1-2	ASSTYTGDNYGYT
TRBD2	TRBV4-3	TRBJ2-5	ASSQATSGKETQY
-	TRBV19	TRBJ2-7	ASSIGSWSSYEQY
TRBD2	TRBV6-2/TRBV6-3	TRBJ2-1	ASSYLSAGTSGSGEQF
-	TRBV4-3	TRBJ2-7	ASSQDLRGSDEQY
TRBD1	TRBV5-1	TRBJ2-7	ASSFSGTGPLSSYEQY
-	TRBV7-2	TRBJ2-4	ASSLDLQGQNIQY
TRBD1	TRBV27	TRBJ1-3	ASSPGQGQAGNTIY
-	TRBV15	TRBJ2-6	ATSSPSAGANVLT
TRBD1	TRBV7-3	TRBJ2-2	ASSSTGTAYTGELF
-	TRBV5-4	TRBJ2-3	ASSLPAVGGLDTQY
-	TRBV19	TRBJ1-5	ASTAGGDQPQH
TRBD1	TRBV5-1	TRBJ1-2	ASSSGQGIYGYT